A selection of T cell receptor beta chains follows, all from one sample in a study of blood T cells in healthy people across ages. A single record per CDR3 protein comes from TCRdb applying MiXCR to the 5' RACE reads. The sample consists of 700,000 or so distinct CDR3 sequences, about 43% of them appearing once. Sequenced input: blood. The receptors were gathered from a man older than 75 in good health. Both conserved end residues are part of each CDR3. A D gene is named only where the DNA matches it firmly. Clone size is stated in some rows and not others, as once, few, many or a class when expanded.

d_gene | abundance | j_gene | v_gene | CDR3aa | CDR3nt
TRBD2 | - | TRBJ2-3 | TRBV5-1 | CASSLSGGSDTQCF | TGCGCCAGCAGCTTGTCGGGAGGCTCAGATACGCAGTGTTTT
- | - | TRBJ2-1 | TRBV5-1 | CASSAGGEQFF | TGCGCCAGCAGCGCAGGTGGTGAGCAGTTCTTC
- | - | TRBJ2-1 | TRBV20-1 | CSALGNHNEQFF | TGCAGTGCCCTGGGGAACCACAATGAGCAGTTCTTC
- | - | TRBJ2-7 | TRBV9 | CASSVDLGATGGEQYF | TGTGCCAGCAGCGTAGATCTAGGAGCGACTGGGGGGGAGCAGTACTTC
- | few | TRBJ2-2 | TRBV7-2 | CASSHATGELFF | TGTGCCAGCAGTCACGCGACCGGGGAGCTGTTTTTT
TRBD1 | - | TRBJ2-7 | TRBV10-3 | CAILNPGQGSSYEQYF | TGTGCCATTCTTAATCCGGGACAGGGGAGCTCCTACGAGCAGTACTTC
- | - | TRBJ2-7 | TRBV20-1 | CSARDTGASSYEQYF | TGCAGTGCTAGAGATACGGGGGCGAGTAGCTACGAGCAGTACTTC
- | few | TRBJ2-1 | TRBV12-3/TRBV12-4 | CASSPGNYNEQFF | TGTGCCAGCAGTCCCGGGAACTACAATGAGCAGTTCTTC
- | once | TRBJ1-6 | TRBV9 | CASSVGASDNSPLHF | TGTGCCAGCAGCGTAGGTGCCAGCGATAATTCACCCCTCCACTTT
TRBD1 | - | TRBJ2-1 | TRBV12-3/TRBV12-4 | CASSPGTGGPVEQFF | TGTGCCAGCAGTCCTGGGACAGGGGGCCCGGTTGAGCAGTTCTTC
TRBD2 | - | TRBJ2-5 | TRBV6-2/TRBV6-3 | CASVGLAGVETQYF | TGTGCCAGCGTGGGACTAGCGGGAGTAGAGACCCAGTACTTC
- | - | TRBJ2-1 | TRBV20-1 | CSASKASAYRSYEQFF | TGCAGTGCTAGTAAGGCTAGCGCCTACCGCTCCTACGAGCAGTTCTTC
- | few | TRBJ2-1 | TRBV7-9 | CASSLSARGIEQFF | TGTGCCAGCAGCTTATCGGCAAGGGGGATCGAGCAGTTCTTC
- | few | TRBJ2-3 | TRBV9 | CASSVRTSTDTQYF | TGTGCCAGCAGCGTAAGAACTAGCACAGATACGCAGTATTTT
TRBD1 | few | TRBJ2-1 | TRBV28 | CASSSEGQGWVQFF | TGTGCCAGCAGTTCTGAAGGACAGGGCTGGGTGCAGTTCTTC
TRBD2 | - | TRBJ2-7 | TRBV7-9 | CASSPRGTSGTEQYF | TGTGCCAGCAGTCCGAGAGGGACTAGCGGGACCGAGCAGTACTTC
- | - | TRBJ2-5 | TRBV6-2/TRBV6-3 | CANSYGNREETQYF | TGTGCCAACAGTTACGGGAACAGGGAAGAGACCCAGTACTTC
TRBD1 | - | TRBJ1-1 | TRBV12-3/TRBV12-4 | CASTKTFDDRATEAFF | TGTGCCAGCACCAAAACCTTCGATGACAGGGCCACTGAAGCTTTCTTT